This T cell receptor beta chain was recovered during a study of cytomegalovirus exposure and HLA in healthy donors. In this sample, this clone turned up a few times. As yet, its antigen is unknown. The primer mix had 60 Vbeta and 13 Jbeta primers. Clones were read by immunoSEQ multiplex PCR, and TCRdb kept only the in-frame ones, dropping some. The sample carries more than 150,000 clones, more than 60% recorded once. Study results and caveats: Productive status was seen about 90% or about 30% of the time for most TCR beta V segments in an earlier analysis.

CDR3 size: 15 residues. The V end lost 1 base, the J end lost 6 bases, and 15 bases lay between the germline ends. Germline V gives CDR1 SEHNR, CDR2 FQNEAQ (reference sequence). This chain links TRBV7-9 with TRBJ1-1; D not resolved. The sample comprised PBMCs. This TCR was sampled from a man aged 18-30 years in good health and CMV-seronegative. The CDR3 nucleotides are TGTGCCAGCAGCTTAGTTCTGTCTTCGCGGGCTGAAGCTTTCTTT. It yields the protein CASSLVLSSRAEAFF.